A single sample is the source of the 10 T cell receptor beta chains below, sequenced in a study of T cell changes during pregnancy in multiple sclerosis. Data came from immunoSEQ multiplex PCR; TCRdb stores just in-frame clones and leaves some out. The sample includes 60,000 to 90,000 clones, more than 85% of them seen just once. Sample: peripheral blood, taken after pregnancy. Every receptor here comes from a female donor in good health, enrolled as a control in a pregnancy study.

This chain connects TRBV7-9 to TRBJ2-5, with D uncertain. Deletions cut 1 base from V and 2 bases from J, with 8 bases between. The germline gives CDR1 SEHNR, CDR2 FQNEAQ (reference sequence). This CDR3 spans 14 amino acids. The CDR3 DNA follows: TGTGCCAGCAGCTTAGGTTATCGTCAAGAGACCCAGTACTTC. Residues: CASSLGYRQETQYF.

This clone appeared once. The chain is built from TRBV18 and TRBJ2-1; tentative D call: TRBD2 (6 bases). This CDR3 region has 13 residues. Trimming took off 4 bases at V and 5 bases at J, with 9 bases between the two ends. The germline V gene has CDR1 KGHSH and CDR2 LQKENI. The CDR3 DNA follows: TGTGCCAGCTCACTAGCGGAGAACAATGAGCAGTTCTTC. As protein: CASSLAENNEQFF.

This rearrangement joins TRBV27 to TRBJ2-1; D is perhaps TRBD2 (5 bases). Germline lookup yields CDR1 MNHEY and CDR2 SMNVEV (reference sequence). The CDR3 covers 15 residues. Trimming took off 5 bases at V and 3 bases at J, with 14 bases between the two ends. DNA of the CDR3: TGTGCCAGCAGTCCCGGACTTACCTTCTACAATGAGCAGTTCTTC. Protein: CASSPGLTFYNEQFF.

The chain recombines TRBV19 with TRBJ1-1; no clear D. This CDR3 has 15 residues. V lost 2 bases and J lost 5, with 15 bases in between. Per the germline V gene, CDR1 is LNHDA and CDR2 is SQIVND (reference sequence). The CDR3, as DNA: TGTGCCAGTAGTATAAATCCAGAGAGACTGACTGAAGCTTTCTTT. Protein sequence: CASSINPERLTEAFF.

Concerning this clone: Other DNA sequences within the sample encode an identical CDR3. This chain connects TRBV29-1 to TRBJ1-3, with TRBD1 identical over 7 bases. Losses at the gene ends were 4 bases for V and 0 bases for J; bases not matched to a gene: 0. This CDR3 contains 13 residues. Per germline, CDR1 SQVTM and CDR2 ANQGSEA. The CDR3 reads CSVAGGSGNTIYF. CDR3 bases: TGCAGCGTTGCAGGGGGCTCTGGAAACACCATATATTTT.

The CDR3 DNA reads as TGCGCCAGCAGCTTGCGGGGGGGGGACTACGAGCAGTACTTC. Its translation: CASSLRGGDYEQYF. The chain uses TRBV5-1 and TRBJ2-7, with 8 bases aligning to TRBD2. J was trimmed by 3 bases and V by 1 base; bases with no gene match: 3. Per the germline V gene, CDR1 is SGHRS and CDR2 is YFSETQ. This CDR3 contains 14 residues.

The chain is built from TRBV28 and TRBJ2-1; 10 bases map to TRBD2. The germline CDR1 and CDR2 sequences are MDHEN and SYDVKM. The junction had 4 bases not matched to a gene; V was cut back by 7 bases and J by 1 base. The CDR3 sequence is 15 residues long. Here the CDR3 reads CASKVSGRSYNEQFF. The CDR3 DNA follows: TGTGCCAGCAAGGTTAGCGGGAGGTCCTACAATGAGCAGTTCTTC.

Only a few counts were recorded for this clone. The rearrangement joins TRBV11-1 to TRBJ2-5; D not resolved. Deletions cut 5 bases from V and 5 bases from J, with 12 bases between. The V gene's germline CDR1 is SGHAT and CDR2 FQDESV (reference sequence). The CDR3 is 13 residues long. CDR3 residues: CASSGWAAETQYF. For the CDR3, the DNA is TGTGCCAGCAGCGGATGGGCCGCGGAGACCCAGTACTTC.

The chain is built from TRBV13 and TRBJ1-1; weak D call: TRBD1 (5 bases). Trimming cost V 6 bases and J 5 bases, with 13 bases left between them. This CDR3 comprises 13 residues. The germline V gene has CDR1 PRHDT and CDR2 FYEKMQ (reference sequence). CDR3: CASRGGTWTEAFF. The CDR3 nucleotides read TGTGCCAGCAGGGGGGGGACTTGGACTGAAGCTTTCTTT.

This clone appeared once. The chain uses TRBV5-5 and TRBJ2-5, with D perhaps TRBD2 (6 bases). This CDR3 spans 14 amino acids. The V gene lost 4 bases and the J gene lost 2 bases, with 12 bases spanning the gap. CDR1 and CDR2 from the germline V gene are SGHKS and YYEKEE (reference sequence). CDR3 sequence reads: CASSATGTQETQYF. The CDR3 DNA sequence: TGTGCCAGCAGCGCCACCGGGACTCAAGAGACCCAGTACTTC.